The 10 T cell receptor beta chains reported below all come from one sample, sequenced in a study of T-cell memory formation after mild COVID-19. Each CDR3 protein is one row after TCRdb ran MiXCR on the 5' RACE reads. The sample has approximately 560,000 distinct CDR3 sequences; 17% are singletons. The sample was PBMCs or a T cell subset sorted from them (not recorded which). These receptors were collected from an adult woman who had mild COVID-19 (a few samples of this study predate the infection). Cell type and time point are not known.

This clonotype was counted a few times. This chain joins TRBV5-6 and TRBJ1-1, with 10 bases matching TRBD1. Germline V gene sequence: CDR1 SGHDT, CDR2 YYEEEE. Trimming took 7 bases from V and 3 from J; bases not matched to a gene: 9. The CDR3 contains 15 residues. CDR3 nucleotides: TGTGCCAGCGACGGAGGGGGACAGGGGTACACTGAAGCTTTCTTT. Protein product: CASDGGGQGYTEAFF.

This chain connects TRBV5-1 to TRBJ2-7; TRBD1 might be the D (6 bases). V was pared by 2 bases and J by 0 bases, with 9 bases between. Germline V gives CDR1 SGHRS, CDR2 YFSETQ. The CDR3 is 14 amino acids. CDR3 sequence reads: CASSLEGDSYEQYF. The DNA for the CDR3 is TGCGCCAGCAGCTTAGAGGGGGACTCCTACGAGCAGTACTTC.

This clonotype occurred many times. Relative to the germline gene, one junction end is altered; a read error may explain this. The chain carries TRBV12-3 or TRBV12-4 and TRBJ1-1; the D gene is possibly TRBD1 (5 bases). The CDR3 runs 13 residues. The CDR3 reads CASSLGVNTEAFF. CDR3 nucleotide sequence: TGTGCCAGCAGCTTAGGGGTGAACACTGAAGCTTTCTTT.

This sequence joins TRBV5-1 and TRBJ2-7, with no clear D. The CDR3 is 14 residues long. Germline CDR1 and CDR2: SGHRS and YFSETQ. Trimming took 1 base from V and 0 from J, leaving 8 bases between them. Here the CDR3 DNA reads TGCGCCAGCAGCTTGTCGGACGACTCCTACGAGCAGTACTTC. Its translation: CASSLSDDSYEQYF.

This clonotype occurred many times. The chain combines TRBV5-1 with TRBJ2-2; maybe TRBD1 (6 bases). The CDR3 extends over 14 amino acids. Trimming pared 4 bases from V and 3 bases from J, leaving 10 bases between. CDR1 and CDR2 from the germline V gene are SGHRS and YFSETQ. The CDR3 DNA reads as TGCGCCAGCAGCATTACAGGGTACACCGGGGAGCTGTTTTTT. Translating it yields CASSITGYTGELFF. Together with reference TRBV5-1 and TRBJ2-2, the CDR3 gives the full variable domain: KAGVTQTPRYLIKTRGQQVTLSCSPISGHRSVSWYQQTPGQGLQFLFEYFSETQRNKGNFPGRFSGRQFSNSRSEMNVSTLELGDSALYLCASSITGYTGELFFGEGSRLTVL.

This clonotype was observed a handful of times. The chain has TRBV2 and TRBJ2-3; D ambiguous. Germline CDR1 reads SNHLY; CDR2 reads FYNNEI. Between the trimmed V and J ends, which lost 2 bases and 6 bases, there was a span of 12 bases. The CDR3 consists of 14 residues. The chain's CDR3 is CASSEQLVRDTQYF. CDR3 coding DNA: TGTGCCAGCAGTGAACAGCTAGTCCGGGATACGCAGTATTTT.

The table lists this clonotype with a few counts. J is TRBJ2-1 and V is TRBV6-5; 7 nucleotides align to TRBD2. Germline assignment: CDR1 MNHEY and CDR2 SVGAGI. The J segment lost 6 bases and the V segment lost 6 bases, leaving 5 bases of the junction unmatched. This CDR3 comprises 13 residues. The CDR3 protein is CASSPVAGNEQFF. DNA for the CDR3: TGTGCCAGCAGCCCCGTAGCGGGCAATGAGCAGTTCTTC.

This sequence joins TRBV6-5 and TRBJ2-1; 10 nucleotides match TRBD2. Germline CDR1 MNHEY, CDR2 SVGAGI. Trimming removed 6 bases from V and 4 bases from J; junction bases left unmatched: 6. CDR3 length: 15 residues. CDR3 residues: CASRIAGGLYNEQFF. In nucleotides, the CDR3 is TGTGCCAGCAGGATAGCGGGGGGACTTTACAATGAGCAGTTCTTC.

The gene calls are TRBV27 and TRBJ2-7; 7 bases match TRBD1. CDR1 is MNHEY and CDR2 is SMNVEV in the germline V gene (reference sequence). The CDR3 contains 15 residues. V lost 6 bases to trimming and J lost 3 bases; unmatched junction nucleotides: 11. This CDR3 reads CASRAFTGTVYEQYF. DNA for the CDR3: TGTGCCAGCAGGGCTTTTACCGGGACAGTCTACGAGCAGTACTTC.

This clonotype was counted at least ten times. The chain links TRBV2 to TRBJ2-1, with TRBD1 matching over 9 bases. The CDR3 sequence is 15 residues long. CDR1 SNHLY and CDR2 FYNNEI come from the germline V gene. Losses at the gene ends were 5 bases for V and 8 bases for J; bases not matched to a gene: 10. CDR3 in DNA: TGTGCCAGCAGTCGGGGACAGGGAGGGTACGATGAGCAGTTCTTC. Protein: CASSRGQGGYDEQFF.